The 24 T cell receptor beta chains presented below share a single source sample, sequenced in a study of cytomegalovirus exposure and HLA in healthy donors. 60 Vbeta and 13 Jbeta primers were used in PCR. Produced via immunoSEQ multiplex PCR; TCRdb's table is partial and in-frame only. This table has around 99,000 clones, 65% to 80% appearing once. The source material was PBMCs. Receptor source: a male donor in good health and CMV-seronegative.

V is TRBV10-3 and J is TRBJ2-5; TRBD2 is a possible D gene (5 bases). Germline CDR1 reads ENHRY; CDR2 reads SYGVKD. Trimming took off 4 bases at V and 3 bases at J, with 27 bases between the two ends. This CDR3 is built from 19 residues. CDR3 amino acids: CAISGTESVARGNEETQYF. The CDR3, as DNA: TGTGCCATCAGTGGGACTGAGTCGGTGGCCCGAGGAAATGAAGAGACCCAGTACTTC.

The rearrangement uses TRBV6-1 and TRBJ1-2; 7 bases map to TRBD1. The CDR3 consists of 13 residues. V shed 2 bases and J 8 bases; nucleotides not matched to a gene: 5. CDR1 is MNHNS and CDR2 is SASEGT in the germline V gene. This CDR3 is CASSETGEEGYTF. CDR3 nucleotide sequence: TGTGCCAGCAGTGAAACAGGGGAGGAGGGCTACACCTTC.

This sequence joins TRBV2 and TRBJ2-7; D is unclear. The CDR3 runs 11 residues. From germline, CDR1 is SNHLY and CDR2 FYNNEI. V lost 3 bases to trimming and J lost 3 bases, with 3 bases between them. CDR3 coding DNA: TGTGCCAGCAGTGACAGCTACGAGCAGTACTTC. It codes for CASSDSYEQYF. Drawing the rest from reference TRBV2 and TRBJ2-7, the complete variable domain is EPEVTQTPSHQVTQMGQEVILRCVPISNHLYFYWYRQILGQKVEFLVSFYNNEISEKSEIFDDQFSVERPDGSNFTLKIRSTKLEDSAMYFCASSDSYEQYFGPGTRLTVT.

The rearrangement joins TRBV29-1 to TRBJ2-3; 9 bases are shared with TRBD1. CDR1 SQVTM and CDR2 ANQGSEA come from the germline V gene. The CDR3 is made up of 14 amino acids. Losses at the gene ends were 7 bases for V and 5 bases for J; bases not matched to a gene: 10. CDR3 residues: CSAWTGEGEDTQYF. CDR3 DNA: TGCAGCGCCTGGACAGGGGAGGGTGAAGATACGCAGTATTTT.

V usage is TRBV7-7 and J usage is TRBJ2-1; TRBD2 aligns across 9 bases. Germline V gene sequence: CDR1 SSHAT, CDR2 FNYEAQ (reference sequence). This CDR3 is built from 16 residues. Losses at the gene ends were 5 bases for V and 12 bases for J; bases not matched to a gene: 17. Here the CDR3 DNA reads TGTGCCAGCAGCCCATCTAGCGGGATAACCCCCGGGGGGCAGTTCTTC. Its protein product is CASSPSSGITPGGQFF.

This chain connects TRBV29-1 to TRBJ1-2, with 7 bases identical to TRBD1. Germline loops: CDR1 SQVTM, CDR2 ANQGSEA. There are 12 residues in the CDR3. The V segment lost 8 bases and the J segment 8 bases; nucleotides outside the gene matches: 11. The CDR3 spells CSFVGQPLGYTF. CDR3 in DNA: TGCAGCTTCGTGGGACAGCCTTTGGGCTACACCTTC.

The chain carries TRBV5-1 and TRBJ2-5; D remains ambiguous. V lost 2 bases and J 5 bases, leaving 13 bases between the germline ends. The CDR3 runs to 14 residues. Germline V gives CDR1 SGHRS, CDR2 YFSETQ. The CDR3 here is CASSLSQATETQYF. CDR3 in DNA: TGCGCCAGCAGCTTAAGCCAGGCGACGGAGACCCAGTACTTC.

The chain joins TRBV19 to TRBJ1-5; D uncertain. The V end lost 3 bases, the J end lost 0 bases, and 6 bases lay between the germline ends. Germline V lookup: CDR1 LNHDA, CDR2 SQIVND (reference sequence). CDR3 size: 14 residues. The CDR3 DNA sequence: TGTGCCAGTAGTATTCCGGGTAGCAATCAGCCCCAGCATTTT. As protein: CASSIPGSNQPQHF.

The V and J genes are TRBV5-1 and TRBJ2-7, with 7 bases matching TRBD1. In germline, CDR1 is SGHRS, CDR2 YFSETQ. The V and J ends lost 0 bases and 4 bases, in that order; junction bases with no gene match: 1. CDR3 length equals 13 residues. CDR3 residues: CASSLARGYEQYF. CDR3 nucleotides: TGCGCCAGCAGCTTGGCCAGGGGGTACGAGCAGTACTTC.

This clone came up a few times. The rearrangement uses TRBV27 and TRBJ2-4, with TRBD2 identical over 7 bases. CDR1 is MNHEY and CDR2 is SMNVEV in the germline V gene (reference sequence). The CDR3 is 18 residues long. The ends lost 0 bases at V and 2 bases at J; junction bases unmatched: 10. CDR3 region: CASSLSLLAANTKNIQYF. Written as DNA, the CDR3 is TGTGCCAGCAGTTTATCCCTGCTAGCGGCTAATACCAAAAACATTCAGTACTTC.

This clone was seen a handful of times. The chain couples TRBV5-4 to TRBJ2-2; 8 bases are shared with TRBD1. V shed 2 bases and J 4 bases; nucleotides not matched to a gene: 1. This CDR3 region has 14 residues. Germline assignment: CDR1 SGHNT and CDR2 YYREEE (reference sequence). The CDR3 reads CASSFGQGTGELFF. The CDR3 DNA is TGTGCCAGCAGCTTTGGACAGGGCACCGGGGAGCTGTTTTTT.

The V call is TRBV7-9, the J call TRBJ2-3, with 8 bases identical to TRBD2. The CDR3 consists of 15 residues. The germline V gene has CDR1 SEHNR and CDR2 FQNEAQ (reference sequence). The junction had 6 bases not matched to a gene; V was cut back by 3 bases and J by 4 bases. CDR3 amino acids: CASSFYGREADTQYF. The CDR3 DNA reads TGTGCCAGCAGCTTTTACGGGAGGGAAGCAGATACGCAGTATTTT.

This chain connects TRBV5-1 to TRBJ2-7; D remains ambiguous. V was shortened by 2 bases and J by 1 base, with 10 bases between the two germline ends. Germline V gives CDR1 SGHRS, CDR2 YFSETQ. The CDR3 totals 14 residues. CDR3 bases: TGCGCCAGCAGCTTTCGCACCCAGTCCTACGAGCAGTACTTC. This gives the protein CASSFRTQSYEQYF.

V is TRBV14 and J is TRBJ1-2, with 7 bases lining up with TRBD1. The junction had 9 bases not matched to a gene; V was cut back by 6 bases and J by 8 bases. Germline CDR1 SGHDN, CDR2 FVKESK. The CDR3 extends over 13 amino acids. The CDR3 region is CASSYDRVAGYTF. CDR3 bases: TGTGCCAGCAGTTACGACAGGGTGGCGGGCTACACCTTC.

The CDR3 protein is CASSPDRFYYTF. DNA of the CDR3: TGTGCCAGCTCACCGGACAGGTTCTACTACACCTTC. J is TRBJ1-2 and V is TRBV18, with 7 bases identical to TRBD1. This CDR3 has 12 residues. The J segment lost 10 bases and the V segment lost 3 bases, leaving 5 bases of the junction unmatched. CDR1 is KGHSH and CDR2 is LQKENI in the germline V gene.

The gene calls are TRBV6-1 and TRBJ2-5; a possible D gene is TRBD2 (7 bases). Per germline, CDR1 MNHNS and CDR2 SASEGT. The ends were cut back, 2 bases at V and 5 bases at J, with 15 bases in the middle. The CDR3 totals 15 residues. The CDR3 nucleotides read TGTGCCAGCAGTGAATCGGGGGGCGGATTGGAGACCCAGTACTTC. Encoded protein: CASSESGGGLETQYF.

The rearrangement uses TRBV28 and TRBJ2-7, with 11 bases matching TRBD1. V lost 4 bases to trimming and J lost 0 bases; unmatched junction nucleotides: 14. Germline assignment: CDR1 MDHEN and CDR2 SYDVKM. This CDR3 has 19 amino acids. CDR3 sequence (DNA): TGTGCCAGCAGTTATGCGCCGCGGGACAGGGGGGCGAGCTCCTACGAGCAGTACTTC. This translates into CASSYAPRDRGASSYEQYF.

This clone was seen only once. In nucleotides, the CDR3 is TGTGCCAGCAGTGACGGGCTACACGAGCAGTTCTTC. Translating it yields CASSDGLHEQFF. The rearrangement uses TRBV6-4 and TRBJ2-1; D not certain. The CDR3 totals 12 residues. Germline V lookup: CDR1 MRHNA, CDR2 SNTAGT. The germline V and J ends were trimmed by 2 bases and 10 bases, with 9 bases remaining between them.

The V and J genes are TRBV4-1 and TRBJ2-5; weak D call: TRBD2 (6 bases). Trimming cost V 4 bases and J 7 bases, with 19 bases left between them. Germline-derived CDR1 and CDR2 are MGHRA and YSYEKL. This CDR3 has 15 residues. CDR3 protein: CASSPLAGLGGTQYF. As DNA, the CDR3 is TGCGCCAGCAGCCCCCTGGCGGGATTGGGGGGGACCCAGTACTTC.

The chain links TRBV4-1 to TRBJ2-1, with D uncertain. The germline gives CDR1 MGHRA, CDR2 YSYEKL. The CDR3 is 15 amino acids. V gave up 0 bases and J gave up 6 bases, with 12 bases separating them. CDR3 sequence (DNA): TGCGCCAGCAGCCAAGATCCCCAGTCTCGCAATGAGCAGTTCTTC. This translates into CASSQDPQSRNEQFF.

The chain couples TRBV29-1 to TRBJ2-3; TRBD2 agrees at 7 bases. The CDR3 has 13 amino acids. V lost 7 bases to trimming and J lost 3 bases; unmatched junction nucleotides: 7. CDR1 and CDR2 from the germline V gene are SQVTM and ANQGSEA. Here the CDR3 reads CSAGRRETDTQYF. CDR3 in DNA: TGCAGCGCCGGGAGGCGGGAGACAGATACGCAGTATTTT.

This sequence joins TRBV29-1 and TRBJ2-3; 10 bases map to TRBD2. V trimming: 7 bases; J trimming: 5 bases; junction bases outside the gene matches: 12. There are 15 residues in the CDR3. Germline V gene sequence: CDR1 SQVTM, CDR2 ANQGSEA. The CDR3 bases are TGCAGCGCCCGAGGTGGGGGACTAGCGTTAGATACGCAGTATTTT. It yields the protein CSARGGGLALDTQYF.

The CDR3 DNA is TGTGCCAGCAGAACGACCAGGGGGGCCTTCTCCTACGAGCAGTACTTC. It codes for CASRTTRGAFSYEQYF. V and J are TRBV28 and TRBJ2-7; possibly TRBD1 for D (7 bases). Per germline, CDR1 MDHEN and CDR2 SYDVKM. V was pared by 6 bases and J by 0 bases, with 18 bases between. This CDR3 comprises 16 residues.

As to this clone: The junction departs from germline at one end; a sequencing error may be responsible. V and J are TRBV5-1 and TRBJ2-5; D gene unclear. The CDR3 consists of 13 residues. The germline gives CDR1 SGHRS, CDR2 YFSETQ. This CDR3 reads CASRLGSQETQYF. CDR3 coding DNA: TGCGCCAGCAGGTTGGGATCGCAGGAGACCCAGTACTTC. Variable domain in full (rest from reference TRBV5-1 and TRBJ2-5): KAGVTQTPRYLIKTRGQQVTLSCSPISGHRSVSWYQQTPGQGLQFLFEYFSETQRNKGNFPGRFSGRQFSNSRSEMNVSTLELGDSALYLCASRLGSQETQYFGPGTRLLVL.